This is a list of T cell receptor beta chains from one sample in a study of neurological immune-mediated disorders. TCRdb fed the 5' RACE reads into MiXCR, producing one record per CDR3 protein. In the table there are about 120,000 distinct CDR3 sequences, 3% to 3.5% of which are singletons. The specimen was PBMCs. These receptor sequences come from a woman aged 25 to 39 with multiple sclerosis. The CDR3 runs from the conserved cysteine through the conserved F or W. A D gene is named only where the DNA matches it firmly. Not all rows give a size; the values are once, few, many and, for expanded clones, a class.

>many|TRBV5-1|TRBJ2-5|TRBD2
CASSFYGREETQYF
TGCGCCAGCAGCTTTTACGGGAGGGAAGAGACCCAGTACTTC
>many|TRBV5-6|TRBJ1-3|TRBD1
CASSLWGIRQGRSGNTIYF
TGTGCCAGCAGCTTGTGGGGAATTCGACAGGGTCGCTCTGGAAACACCATATATTTT
>many|TRBV5-6|TRBJ2-2|.
CASSHRSANTGELFF
TGTGCCAGCAGTCACAGGTCTGCGAACACCGGGGAGCTGTTTTTT
>many|TRBV5-1|TRBJ2-1|.
CASSLAGQLDNEQFF
TGCGCCAGCAGCTTGGCGGGACAATTAGACAATGAGCAGTTCTTC
>many|TRBV4-1|TRBJ1-1|TRBD1
CASSQDREVTEAFF
TGCGCCAGCAGCCAGGACAGGGAGGTCACTGAAGCTTTCTTT
>.|TRBV5-6|TRBJ2-7|.
CASSLTALYEQYF
TGTGCCAGCAGCTTAACAGCCCTCTACGAGCAGTACTTC
>many|TRBV7-8|TRBJ2-1|.
CASSLWTADNEQFF
TGTGCCAGCAGCTTATGGACAGCCGATAATGAGCAGTTCTTC
>many|TRBV12-3/TRBV12-4|TRBJ1-2|.
CASGSTRVPGGYTF
TGTGCCAGCGGATCAACCCGCGTGCCTGGGGGCTACACCTTC
>many|TRBV5-1|TRBJ1-1|.
CASSLRSVQHQGVPFF
TGCGCCAGCAGCTTGAGATCCGTACAGCACCAGGGTGTTCCTTTCTTT
>many|TRBV20-1|TRBJ1-4|TRBD1
CSARPGQVFEKLFF
TGCAGTGCTAGACCGGGACAGGTCTTCGAAAAACTGTTTTTT
>many|TRBV7-2|TRBJ1-4|.
CASSLAGRGNEKLFF
TGTGCCAGCAGCTTAGCGGGGCGGGGGAATGAAAAACTGTTTTTT
>many|TRBV5-6|TRBJ2-4|.
CASSFPGGNIQYF
TGTGCCAGCAGCTTCCCGGGTGGAAACATTCAGTACTTC
>.|TRBV20-1|TRBJ2-1|.
CSARVYGRFEEQFF
TGCAGTGCTAGAGTCTACGGCAGATTCGAAGAGCAGTTCTTC
>many|TRBV20-1|TRBJ2-7|.
CSAREGRRSYEQYF
TGCAGTGCTAGAGAGGGACGTCGCTCCTACGAGCAGTACTTC
>once|TRBV11-2|TRBJ2-7|.
CASSVAAKEQYF
TGTGCCAGCAGCGTCGCCGCCAAAGAGCAGTACTTC
>many|TRBV6-5|TRBJ1-6|.
CASSYSTVGQTSSYNSPLHF
TGTGCCAGCAGTTACTCGACCGTGGGGCAGACGAGCTCCTATAATTCACCCCTCCACTTT
>many|TRBV4-3|TRBJ2-3|.
CASSQDPGTPPQYF
TGCGCCAGCAGCCAAGACCCCGGGACTCCCCCGCAGTATTTT
>many|TRBV3-1|TRBJ1-1|.
CASSLTGIMNTEAFF
TGTGCCAGCAGCCTTACAGGGATCATGAACACTGAAGCTTTCTTT
>few|TRBV7-6|TRBJ1-1|.
CASSPRAANTEAFF
TGTGCCAGCAGCCCGAGGGCAGCGAACACTGAAGCTTTCTTT
>many|TRBV24-1|TRBJ2-1|.
CATSVGSRGVNNEQFF
TGTGCCACCAGTGTGGGGTCTCGTGGGGTAAACAATGAGCAGTTCTTC